Included here is one TCR beta chain sequence, with context. The antigen is undetermined. Reverse transcription of roughly 0.5 to 1 ug RNA was performed with random hexamers. TCRdb reprocessed the immunoSEQ multiplex PCR reads via MiXCR and lists one record per CDR3 protein. The data show 150,000 to 200,000 distinct CDR3 sequences, roughly 94% seen once. The data stem from a study of CD8 T cells in Susac syndrome. Study-level information: Patients with Susac syndrome were therapy-naive, on corticosteroids, or on intravenous immunoglobulin alone at blood draw.

Study-wide points: The CD4+ T cell repertoires that were profiled in Susac syndrome showed no clonal expansion.

The sequenced target, TCR beta, came from blood CD8+ and CD4+ T cells. Germline CDR1 LGHNA, CDR2 YNFKEQ. Deletions cut 4 bases from V and 0 bases from J, with 10 bases between. This CDR3 is built from 16 residues. J is TRBJ2-6 and V is TRBV4-2; maybe TRBD1 (5 bases). The sample comprised CD4+ T cells from PBMCs. The receptor was isolated from a human donor with Susac syndrome. For the CDR3, the DNA is TGTGCCAGCAGCCCGAGCAGGGCCTCTGGGGCCAACGTCCTGACTTTC. This sequence encodes CASSPSRASGANVLTF.